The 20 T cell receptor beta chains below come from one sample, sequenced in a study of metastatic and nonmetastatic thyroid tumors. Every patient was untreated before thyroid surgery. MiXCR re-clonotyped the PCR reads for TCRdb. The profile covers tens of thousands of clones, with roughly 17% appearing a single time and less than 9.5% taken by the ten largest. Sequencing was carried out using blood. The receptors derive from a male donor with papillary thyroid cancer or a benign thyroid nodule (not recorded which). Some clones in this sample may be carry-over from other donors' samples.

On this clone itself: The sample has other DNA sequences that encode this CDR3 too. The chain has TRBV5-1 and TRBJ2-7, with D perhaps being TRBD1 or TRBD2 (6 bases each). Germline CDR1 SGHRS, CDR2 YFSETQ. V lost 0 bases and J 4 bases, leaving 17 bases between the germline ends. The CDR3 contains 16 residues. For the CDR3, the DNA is TGCGCCAGCAGCTTGGCCGGGCGGGACATCACATACGAGCAGTACTTC. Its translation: CASSLAGRDITYEQYF.

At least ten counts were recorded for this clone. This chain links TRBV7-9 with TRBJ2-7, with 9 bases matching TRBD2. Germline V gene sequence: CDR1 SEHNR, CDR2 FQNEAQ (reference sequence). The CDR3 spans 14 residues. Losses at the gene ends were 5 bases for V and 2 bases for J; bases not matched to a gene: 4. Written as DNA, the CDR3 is TGTGCCAGCAGCCCAGCGGGGGGAACCTACGAGCAGTACTTC. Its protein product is CASSPAGGTYEQYF.

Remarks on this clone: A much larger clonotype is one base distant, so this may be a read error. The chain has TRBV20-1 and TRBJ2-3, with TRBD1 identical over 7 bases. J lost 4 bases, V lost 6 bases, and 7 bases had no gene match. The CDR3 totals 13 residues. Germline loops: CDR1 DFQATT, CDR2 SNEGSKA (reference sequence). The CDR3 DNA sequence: TGCAGTGCAGTCCTTGACAGGGCAGATACGCAGTATTTT. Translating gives CSAVLDRADTQYF.

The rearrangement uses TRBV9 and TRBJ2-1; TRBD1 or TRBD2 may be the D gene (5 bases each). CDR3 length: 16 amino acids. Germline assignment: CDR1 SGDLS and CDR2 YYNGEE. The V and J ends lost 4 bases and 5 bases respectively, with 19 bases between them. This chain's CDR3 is CASSYHPGPPNNEQFF. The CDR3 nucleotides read TGTGCCAGCAGCTATCACCCGGGACCACCAAACAATGAGCAGTTCTTC.

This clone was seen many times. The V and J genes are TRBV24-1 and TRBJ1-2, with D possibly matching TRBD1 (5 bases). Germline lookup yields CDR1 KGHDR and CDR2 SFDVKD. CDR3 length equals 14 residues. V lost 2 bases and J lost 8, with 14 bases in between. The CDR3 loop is CATSDSAWGVGYTF. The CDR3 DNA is TGTGCCACCAGTGATTCCGCATGGGGGGTCGGCTACACCTTC.

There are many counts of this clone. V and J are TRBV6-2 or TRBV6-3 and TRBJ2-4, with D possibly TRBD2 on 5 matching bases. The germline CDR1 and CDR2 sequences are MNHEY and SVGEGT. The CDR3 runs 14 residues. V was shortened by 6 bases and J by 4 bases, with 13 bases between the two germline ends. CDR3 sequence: CASRSRGGKNIQYF. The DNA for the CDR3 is TGTGCCAGCAGGAGTCGGGGTGGTAAAAACATTCAGTACTTC.

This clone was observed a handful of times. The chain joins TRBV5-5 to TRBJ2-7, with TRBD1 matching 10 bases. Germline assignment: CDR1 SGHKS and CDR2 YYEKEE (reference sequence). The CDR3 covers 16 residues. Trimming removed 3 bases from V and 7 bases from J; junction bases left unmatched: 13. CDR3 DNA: TGTGCCAGCAGCTCCCTTCCGGGACAGGGGATGGCGGAGCAGTACTTC. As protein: CASSSLPGQGMAEQYF.

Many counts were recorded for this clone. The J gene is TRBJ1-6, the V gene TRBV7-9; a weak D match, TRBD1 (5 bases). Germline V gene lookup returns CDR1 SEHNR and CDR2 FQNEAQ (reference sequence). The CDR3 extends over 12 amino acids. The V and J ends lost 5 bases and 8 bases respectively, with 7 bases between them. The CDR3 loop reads CASSRGDSPLHF. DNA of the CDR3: TGTGCCAGCAGCCGAGGGGATTCACCCCTCCACTTT.

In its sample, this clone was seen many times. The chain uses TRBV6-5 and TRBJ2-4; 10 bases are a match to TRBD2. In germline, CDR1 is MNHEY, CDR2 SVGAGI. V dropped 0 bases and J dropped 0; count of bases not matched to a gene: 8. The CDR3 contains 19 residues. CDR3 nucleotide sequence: TGTGCCAGCAGTTACTCGAGGACTAGCGGAGACCTAGCCAAAAACATTCAGTACTTC. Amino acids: CASSYSRTSGDLAKNIQYF.

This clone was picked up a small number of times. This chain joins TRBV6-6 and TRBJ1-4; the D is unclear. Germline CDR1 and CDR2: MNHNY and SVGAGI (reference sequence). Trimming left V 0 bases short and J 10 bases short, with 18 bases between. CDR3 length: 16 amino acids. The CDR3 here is CASSYSGNGSRGKLFF. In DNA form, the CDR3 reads TGTGCCAGCAGTTACTCTGGGAACGGGTCCCGGGGAAAACTGTTTTTT.

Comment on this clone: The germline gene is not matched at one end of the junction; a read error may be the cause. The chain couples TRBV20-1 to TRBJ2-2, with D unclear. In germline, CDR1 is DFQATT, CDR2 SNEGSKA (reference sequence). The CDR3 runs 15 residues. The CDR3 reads CSARLVRTNTAELFF. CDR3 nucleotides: TGCAGTGCTAGGCTCGTTCGGACGAACACCGCGGAGCTGTTTTTT.

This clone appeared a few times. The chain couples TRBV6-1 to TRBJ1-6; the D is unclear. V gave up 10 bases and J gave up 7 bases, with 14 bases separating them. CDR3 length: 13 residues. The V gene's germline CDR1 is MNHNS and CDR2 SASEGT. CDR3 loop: CANGRVENSPLHF. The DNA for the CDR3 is TGTGCCAACGGGAGAGTCGAGAATTCACCCCTCCACTTT.

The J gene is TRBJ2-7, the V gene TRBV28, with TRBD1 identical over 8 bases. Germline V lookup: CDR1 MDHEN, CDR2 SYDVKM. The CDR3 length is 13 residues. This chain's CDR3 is CDTQTGATYEQYF. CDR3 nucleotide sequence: TGTGACACACAGACAGGGGCCACCTACGAGCAGTACTTC.

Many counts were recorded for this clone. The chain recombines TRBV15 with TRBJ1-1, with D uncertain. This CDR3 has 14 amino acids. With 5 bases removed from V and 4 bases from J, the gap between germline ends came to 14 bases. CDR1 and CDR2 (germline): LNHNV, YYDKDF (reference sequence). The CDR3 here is CATSYKTRGTEAFF. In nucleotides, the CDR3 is TGTGCCACCAGCTACAAGACACGGGGCACTGAAGCTTTCTTT.

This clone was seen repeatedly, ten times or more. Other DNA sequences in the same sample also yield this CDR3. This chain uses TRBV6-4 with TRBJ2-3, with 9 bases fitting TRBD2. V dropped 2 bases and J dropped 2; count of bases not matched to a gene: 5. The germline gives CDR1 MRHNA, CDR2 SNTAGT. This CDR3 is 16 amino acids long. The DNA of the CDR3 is TGTGCCAGCAGTGACGGAGCGGGAGGCCCCACAGATACGCAGTATTTT. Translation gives CASSDGAGGPTDTQYF.

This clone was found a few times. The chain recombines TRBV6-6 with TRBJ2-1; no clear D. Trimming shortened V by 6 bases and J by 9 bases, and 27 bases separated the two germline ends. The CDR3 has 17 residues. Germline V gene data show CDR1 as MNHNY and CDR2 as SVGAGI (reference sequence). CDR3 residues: CASSPLTLNSRPGEQFF. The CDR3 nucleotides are TGTGCCAGCAGCCCCCTTACCCTAAATAGTAGGCCGGGTGAGCAGTTCTTC.

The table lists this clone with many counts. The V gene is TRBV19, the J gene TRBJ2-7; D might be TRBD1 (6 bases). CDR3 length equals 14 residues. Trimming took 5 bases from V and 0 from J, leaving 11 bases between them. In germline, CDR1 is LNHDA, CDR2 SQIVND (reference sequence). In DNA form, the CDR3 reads TGTGCCAGTAGTGTGGACAGCAGCTCCTACGAGCAGTACTTC. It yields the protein CASSVDSSSYEQYF.

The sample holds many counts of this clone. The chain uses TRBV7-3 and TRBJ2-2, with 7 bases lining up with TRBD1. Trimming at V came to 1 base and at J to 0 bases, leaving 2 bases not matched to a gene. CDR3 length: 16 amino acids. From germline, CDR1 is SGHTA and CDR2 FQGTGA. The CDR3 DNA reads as TGTGCCAGCAGCTTAAGTACAGGGGCGAACACCGGGGAGCTGTTTTTT. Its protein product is CASSLSTGANTGELFF.

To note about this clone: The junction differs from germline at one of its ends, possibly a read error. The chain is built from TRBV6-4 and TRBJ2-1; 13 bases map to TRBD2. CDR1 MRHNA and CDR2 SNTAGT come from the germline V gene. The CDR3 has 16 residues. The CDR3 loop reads CASSTLGLAGVNEQFF. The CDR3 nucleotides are TGTGCAAGCAGTACACTCGGACTAGCGGGAGTCAATGAGCAGTTCTTC.

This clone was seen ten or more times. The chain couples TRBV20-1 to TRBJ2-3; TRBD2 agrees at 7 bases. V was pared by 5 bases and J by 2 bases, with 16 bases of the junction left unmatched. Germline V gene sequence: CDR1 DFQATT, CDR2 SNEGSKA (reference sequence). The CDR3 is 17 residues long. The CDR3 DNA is TGCAGTGCTGTAGAAGAGGGGCCTAGCGGCTACACAGATACGCAGTATTTT. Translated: CSAVEEGPSGYTDTQYF.